These 6 T cell receptor delta chains originate from one sample sequenced in a study of γδ T cells in repeated Plasmodium falciparum infection. TCRdb redid clone calling on the multiplex PCR reads using CATT. Counted here are around 46,000 delta-chain clones, 1.6% occurring once; the ten biggest clones make up over 7%. Vgamma9/Vdelta2+ and Vdelta2-negative gammadelta T cells were flow-sorted from PBMC for bulk sequencing. The sample taken for sequencing was gamma-delta T cells from blood. The source is a pool of human donors (malaria-infected and uninfected, not separated).

This clone has only a few counts. The germline gene is not matched at one end of the junction; a read error may be the cause. The identical CDR3 is also encoded by other nucleotide sequences in the sample. The J gene is TRDJ1, the V gene TRDV1; D unresolved. This CDR3 region has 16 residues. Germline CDR1 TSWWSYY, CDR2 QGS. The CDR3 loop reads CALGGEKWRPRGKLIF. Written as DNA, the CDR3 is TGTGCTCTTGGGGGGGAAAAATGGCGGCCCCGCGGTAAACTCATCTTC.

A few counts support this clone. The amino acid sequence in TCRdb belongs to a much larger clone and departs from this DNA's translation at residue 13, likely a sequencing read error; the sequence shown is translated from the DNA. The rearrangement joins TRDV2 to TRDJ1, with a possible D match to TRDD3 (5 bases). TCRdb does not report a J gene; here it was assigned by matching the DNA to germline references. From germline, CDR1 is GEAIGNYY and CDR2 EKD. CDR3 length: 17 residues. CDR3 residues: CACDSLQAGGHTGKLIF. In DNA form, the CDR3 reads TGTGCCTGTGACTCCCTGCAAGCGGGGGGGCACACCGGTAAACTCATCTTT.

There are many counts of this clone. TCRdb has a much larger clone's protein, which differs at residue 8 from the translation of this DNA, likely because of a read error; what is shown is the protein translated from the DNA. The rearrangement links TRDV1 to TRDJ1; TRDD3 aligns across 7 bases. Germline trimming cut 4 bases from V and 6 bases from J; bases unmatched to any gene: 17. Germline V gene lookup returns CDR1 TSWWSYY and CDR2 QGS. The CDR3 runs to 17 residues. CDR3 in amino acids: CALGARSHLQLGYKLIF. The CDR3 DNA sequence: TGTGCTCTTGGGGCTCGCTCCCACTTACAACTGGGGTATAAACTCATCTTT.

This clone was counted ten times or more. Other DNA sequences of this sample code for an identical CDR3. The chain couples TRDV1 to TRDJ1; 8 positions agree with TRDD3. The length of the CDR3 is 16 residues. V shed 2 bases and J 6 bases; nucleotides not matched to a gene: 11. Germline V gene lookup returns CDR1 TSWWSYY and CDR2 QGS. The CDR3 spells CALGEDLFLGENKLIF. The CDR3 bases are TGTGCTCTTGGGGAAGATCTTTTTCTGGGGGAAAATAAACTCATCTTT.

Note on this clone: TCRdb's listed protein matches a much larger clone and diverges from this DNA's translation at residue 12, likely through a read error; the protein shown comes from the DNA. The V and J genes are TRDV1 and TRDJ1, with D perhaps given as TRDD2 or TRDD3 (6 bases each). Germline matching of the DNA provided the J gene here, since TCRdb leaves it blank. Trimming stripped 1 base from V and 2 bases from J, with 23 bases between. The germline gives CDR1 TSWWSYY, CDR2 QGS. The CDR3 spans 19 residues. This CDR3 is CALGERGLPGGPATDKLIF. CDR3 nucleotides: TGTGCTCTTGGGGAACGCGGCCTTCCCGGGGGACCCGCTACCGATAAACTCATCTTT.

This clone occurred a few times. The amino acid sequence in TCRdb belongs to a much larger clone and departs from this DNA's translation at residue 14, likely a sequencing read error; the sequence shown is translated from the DNA. The rearrangement links TRDV1 to TRDJ1; possible D gene TRDD3, 6 bases. No J segment appears in TCRdb, so it was assigned here by matching the sequence to germline. CDR1 TSWWSYY and CDR2 QGS come from the germline V gene. Trimming removed 4 bases from V and 7 bases from J, with 31 bases in between. CDR3 length: 19 residues. In DNA, the CDR3 is TGTGCTCTTGGGGTCCCCACCGCTACGGAAGGGATAGGGGGAACTAAACTCATCTTT. Protein: CALGVPTATEGIGGTKLIF.